The rows below give T cell receptor beta chains drawn from one sample of a study of T cell repertoires in cytomegalovirus infection. A single record per CDR3 protein comes from TCRdb applying MiXCR to the reads. The table includes about 490,000 distinct CDR3 sequences, less than 30% detected once. Sequencing was done on a sample of PBMCs. These receptors all stem from a human donor in good health (CMV status not recorded). Some clones in this sample may be carry-over from other donors' samples. Each CDR3 is given with its conserved first and last residue. The order of the fields is J gene, D gene, clone size, V gene, CDR3 protein, CDR3 DNA. A D gene is named only where the DNA matches it firmly. The size field is filled for only some rows; it gives once, few, many or a size class.

TRBJ2-2	TRBD2	.	TRBV12-3/TRBV12-4	CASSPGLAGVNRPGELFF	TGTGCCAGCAGTCCCGGACTAGCGGGGGTAAACAGACCCGGGGAGCTGTTTTTT
TRBJ1-2	.	few	TRBV28	CASTGVPNYGYTF	TGTGCCAGCACGGGGGTCCCGAACTATGGCTACACCTTC
TRBJ2-1	.	.	TRBV7-2	CASRGTGTVEQFF	TGTGCCAGCAGAGGGACGGGAACCGTAGAGCAGTTCTTC
TRBJ1-2	.	.	TRBV5-4	CASGGRQGRANYGYTF	TGTGCCAGCGGCGGGCGGCAGGGAAGAGCTAACTATGGCTACACCTTC
TRBJ1-1	.	.	TRBV28	CASSPAGGYMNTEAFF	TGTGCCAGCAGCCCGGCCGGGGGCTACATGAACACTGAAGCTTTCTTT
TRBJ2-3	TRBD2	.	TRBV27	CASSLFAASGRYTQYF	TGTGCCAGCAGTTTATTTGCGGCTAGCGGGAGGTATACGCAGTATTTT
TRBJ1-1	TRBD1	many	TRBV7-2	CASSLATGGMGAFF	TGTGCCAGCAGCTTAGCGACAGGGGGCATGGGGGCTTTCTTT
TRBJ2-2	.	.	TRBV29-1	CSALMNTGELFF	TGCAGCGCTTTAATGAACACCGGGGAGCTGTTTTTT
TRBJ2-1	.	few	TRBV11-2	CASRERQSSYNEQFF	TGTGCCAGCCGGGAGCGGCAAAGCTCCTACAATGAGCAGTTCTTC
TRBJ2-7	TRBD2	.	TRBV7-2	CASSLGWPGGGYEQYF	TGTGCCAGCAGCTTAGGTTGGCCGGGAGGGGGTTACGAGCAGTACTTC
TRBJ1-2	.	few	TRBV12-3/TRBV12-4	CASSLGRRYGYTF	TGTGCCAGCAGTCTGGGACGGCGTTATGGCTACACCTTC
TRBJ2-2	TRBD2	few	TRBV12-3/TRBV12-4	CASSPGLAGLGTGELFF	TGTGCCAGCAGTCCAGGACTAGCGGGGTTGGGCACCGGGGAGCTGTTTTTT
TRBJ2-3	.	.	TRBV7-2	CASARFLDGTDTQYF	TGTGCCAGCGCTAGGTTTCTGGATGGCACAGATACGCAGTATTTT
TRBJ1-1	.	few	TRBV6-5	CASSYSLGAEAFF	TGTGCCAGCAGTTACTCGCTCGGGGCTGAAGCTTTCTTT
TRBJ2-1	TRBD1	.	TRBV28	CASSQGTGHEQFF	TGTGCCAGCAGTCAGGGGACAGGGCATGAGCAGTTCTTC
TRBJ2-1	.	.	TRBV6-1	CASSSYSPFGNNEQFF	TGTGCCAGCAGTAGCTATTCGCCATTTGGGAACAATGAGCAGTTCTTC
TRBJ2-3	.	few	TRBV7-2	CASSRTRLADTQYF	TGTGCCAGCAGCCGGACTCGCCTAGCAGATACGCAGTATTTT